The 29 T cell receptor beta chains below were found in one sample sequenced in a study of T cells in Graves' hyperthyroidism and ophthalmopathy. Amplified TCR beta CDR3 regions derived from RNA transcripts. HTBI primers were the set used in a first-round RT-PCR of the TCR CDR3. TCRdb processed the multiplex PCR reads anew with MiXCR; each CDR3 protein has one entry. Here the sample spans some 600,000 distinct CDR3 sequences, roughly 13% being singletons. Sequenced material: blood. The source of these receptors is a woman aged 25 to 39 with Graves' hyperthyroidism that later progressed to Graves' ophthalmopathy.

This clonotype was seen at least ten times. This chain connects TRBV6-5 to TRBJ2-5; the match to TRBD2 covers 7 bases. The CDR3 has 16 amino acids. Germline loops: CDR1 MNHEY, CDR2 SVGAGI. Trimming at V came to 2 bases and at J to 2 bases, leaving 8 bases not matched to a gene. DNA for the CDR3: TGTGCCAGCAGTTACCGGCCGACTAGCAGGCAAGAGACCCAGTACTTC. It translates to CASSYRPTSRQETQYF.

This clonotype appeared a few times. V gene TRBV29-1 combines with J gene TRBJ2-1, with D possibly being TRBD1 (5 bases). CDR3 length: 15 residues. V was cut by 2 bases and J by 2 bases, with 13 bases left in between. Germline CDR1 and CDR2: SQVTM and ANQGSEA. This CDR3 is CSVESAGYPYNEQFF. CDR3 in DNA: TGCAGCGTTGAATCGGCAGGGTACCCCTACAATGAGCAGTTCTTC.

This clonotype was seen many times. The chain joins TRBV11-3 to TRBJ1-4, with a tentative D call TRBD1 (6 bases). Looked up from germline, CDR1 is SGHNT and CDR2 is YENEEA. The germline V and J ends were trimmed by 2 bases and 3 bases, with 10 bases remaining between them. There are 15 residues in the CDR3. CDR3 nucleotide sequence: TGTGCCAGCAGCTTATCCCAGGGGCCTAATGAAAAACTGTTTTTT. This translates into CASSLSQGPNEKLFF.

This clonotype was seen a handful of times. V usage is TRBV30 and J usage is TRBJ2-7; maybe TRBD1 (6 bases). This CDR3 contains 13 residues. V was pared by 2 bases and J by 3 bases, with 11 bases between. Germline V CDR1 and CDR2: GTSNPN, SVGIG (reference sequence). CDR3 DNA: TGTGCCTGGAGTCCGGACAGTCACTACGAGCAGTACTTC. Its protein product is CAWSPDSHYEQYF.

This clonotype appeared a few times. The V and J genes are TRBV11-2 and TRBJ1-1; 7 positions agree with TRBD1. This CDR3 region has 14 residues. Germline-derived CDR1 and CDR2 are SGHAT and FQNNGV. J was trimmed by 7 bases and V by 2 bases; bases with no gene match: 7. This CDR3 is CASSLIGGGSEAFF. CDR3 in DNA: TGTGCCAGCAGCTTAATTGGAGGGGGCAGTGAAGCTTTCTTT.

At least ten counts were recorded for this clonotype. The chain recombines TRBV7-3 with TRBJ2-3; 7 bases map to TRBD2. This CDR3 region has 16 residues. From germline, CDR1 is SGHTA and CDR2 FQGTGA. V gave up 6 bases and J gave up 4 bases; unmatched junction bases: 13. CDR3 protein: CASSPPPGAGADTQYF. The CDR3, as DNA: TGTGCCAGCAGTCCACCTCCTGGGGCGGGGGCAGATACGCAGTATTTT.

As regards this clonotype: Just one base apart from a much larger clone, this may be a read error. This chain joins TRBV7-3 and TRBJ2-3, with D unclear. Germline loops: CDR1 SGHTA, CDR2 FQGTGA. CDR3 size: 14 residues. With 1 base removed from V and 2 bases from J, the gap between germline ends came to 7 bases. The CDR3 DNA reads TGTGCCAGCAGCTTAATGACAACCACAGATACGCAGTATTTT. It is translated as CASSLMTTTDTQYF.

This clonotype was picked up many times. CDR3 region: CASSLGEVEQYF. Here the CDR3 DNA reads TGTGCCAGCAGCTTGGGGGAGGTCGAGCAGTACTTC. The V and J genes are TRBV28 and TRBJ2-7; weak D call: TRBD2 (6 bases). Trimming shortened V by 6 bases and J by 6 bases, and 12 bases separated the two germline ends. The V gene's germline CDR1 is MDHEN and CDR2 SYDVKM. The CDR3 covers 12 residues.

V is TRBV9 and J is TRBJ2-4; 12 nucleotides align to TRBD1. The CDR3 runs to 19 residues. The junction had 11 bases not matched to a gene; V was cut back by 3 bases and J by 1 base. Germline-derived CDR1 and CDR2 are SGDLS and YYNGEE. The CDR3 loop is CASSAGTGGLNRAKNIQYF. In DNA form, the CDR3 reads TGTGCCAGCAGCGCCGGGACAGGGGGCTTAAATAGGGCCAAAAACATTCAGTACTTC.

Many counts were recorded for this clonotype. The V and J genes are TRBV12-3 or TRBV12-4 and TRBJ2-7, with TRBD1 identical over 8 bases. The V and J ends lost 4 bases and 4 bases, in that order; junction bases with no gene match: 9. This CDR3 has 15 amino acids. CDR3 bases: TGTGCCAGCAGTTCCACGAGACAGGGGCTATACGAGCAGTACTTC. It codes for CASSSTRQGLYEQYF.

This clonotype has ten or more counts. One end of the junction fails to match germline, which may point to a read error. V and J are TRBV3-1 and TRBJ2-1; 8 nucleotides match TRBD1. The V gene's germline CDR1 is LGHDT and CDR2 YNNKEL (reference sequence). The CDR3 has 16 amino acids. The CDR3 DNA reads TGTGCCAGCAGCCTAATAACAGGGGGGTCCTCCAATGAGCAGTTCTTC. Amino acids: CASSLITGGSSNEQFF.

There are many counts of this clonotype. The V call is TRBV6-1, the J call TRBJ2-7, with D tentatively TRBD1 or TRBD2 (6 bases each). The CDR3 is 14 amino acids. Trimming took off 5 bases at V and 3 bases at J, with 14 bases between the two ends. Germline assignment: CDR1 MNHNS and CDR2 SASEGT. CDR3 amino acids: CASSYRRGDYEQYF. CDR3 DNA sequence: TGTGCCAGCAGTTATAGGAGGGGGGACTACGAGCAGTACTTC.

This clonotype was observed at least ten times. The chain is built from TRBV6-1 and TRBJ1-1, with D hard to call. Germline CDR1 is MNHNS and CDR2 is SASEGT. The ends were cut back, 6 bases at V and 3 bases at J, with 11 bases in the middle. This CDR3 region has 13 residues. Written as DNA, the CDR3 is TGTGCCAGCAGACAATCCATGGACACTGAAGCTTTCTTT. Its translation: CASRQSMDTEAFF.

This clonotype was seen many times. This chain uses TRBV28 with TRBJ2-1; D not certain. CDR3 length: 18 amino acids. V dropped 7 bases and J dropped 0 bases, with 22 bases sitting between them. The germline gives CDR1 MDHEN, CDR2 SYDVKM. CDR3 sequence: CASTPLWSAPNSYNEQFF. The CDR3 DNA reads TGTGCCAGCACGCCCCTGTGGTCGGCACCAAACTCCTACAATGAGCAGTTCTTC.

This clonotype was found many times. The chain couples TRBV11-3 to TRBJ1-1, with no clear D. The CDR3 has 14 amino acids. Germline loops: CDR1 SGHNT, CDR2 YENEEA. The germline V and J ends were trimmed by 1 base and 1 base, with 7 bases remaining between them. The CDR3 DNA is TGTGCCAGCAGCTTAGCCAGATCGAACACTGAAGCTTTCTTT. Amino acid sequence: CASSLARSNTEAFF.

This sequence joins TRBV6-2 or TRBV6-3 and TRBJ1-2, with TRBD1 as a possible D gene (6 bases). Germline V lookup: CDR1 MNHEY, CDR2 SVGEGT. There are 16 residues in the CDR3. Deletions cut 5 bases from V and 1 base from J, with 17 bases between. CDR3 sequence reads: CASSPSAWTDNYGYTF. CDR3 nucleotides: TGTGCCAGCAGTCCCTCAGCCTGGACAGATAACTATGGCTACACCTTC.

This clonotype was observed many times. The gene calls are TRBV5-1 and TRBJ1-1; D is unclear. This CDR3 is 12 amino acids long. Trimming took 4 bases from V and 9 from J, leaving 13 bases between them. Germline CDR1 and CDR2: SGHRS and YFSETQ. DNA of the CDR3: TGCGCCAGCAGCGAGAGCCGGGAAAAAGCTTTCTTT. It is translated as CASSESREKAFF.

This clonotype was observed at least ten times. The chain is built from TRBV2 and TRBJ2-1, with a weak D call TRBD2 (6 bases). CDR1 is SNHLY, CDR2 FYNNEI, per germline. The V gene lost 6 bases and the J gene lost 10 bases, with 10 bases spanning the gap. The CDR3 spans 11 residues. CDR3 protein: CASRGGTEQFF. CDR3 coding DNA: TGTGCCAGCAGGGGCGGGACCGAGCAGTTCTTC.

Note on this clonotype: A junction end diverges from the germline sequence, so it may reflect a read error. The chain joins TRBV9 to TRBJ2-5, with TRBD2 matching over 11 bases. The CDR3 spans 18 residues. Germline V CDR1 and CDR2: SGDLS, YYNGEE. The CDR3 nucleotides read TGTGCCAGCAGCGTAGTGGGGACTAGCGGAGGCGTAAGGGAGACCCACTACTTC. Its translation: CASSVVGTSGGVRETHYF.

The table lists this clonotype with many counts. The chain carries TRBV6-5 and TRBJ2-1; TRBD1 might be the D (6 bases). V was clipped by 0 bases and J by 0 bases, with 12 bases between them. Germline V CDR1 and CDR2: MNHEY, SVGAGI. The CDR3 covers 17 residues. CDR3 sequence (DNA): TGTGCCAGCAGTTACTCAGTACAGGGTAGCTCCTACAATGAGCAGTTCTTC. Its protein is CASSYSVQGSSYNEQFF.

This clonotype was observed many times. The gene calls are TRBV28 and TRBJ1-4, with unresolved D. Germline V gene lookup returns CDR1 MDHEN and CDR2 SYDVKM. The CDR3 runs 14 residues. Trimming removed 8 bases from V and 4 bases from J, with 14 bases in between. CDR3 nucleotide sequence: TGTGCCAGCTGCCGGGTAGATAATAATGAAAAACTGTTTTTT. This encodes CASCRVDNNEKLFF. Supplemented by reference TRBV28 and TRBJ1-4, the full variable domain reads DVKVTQSSRYLVKRTGEKVFLECVQDMDHENMFWYRQDPGLGLRLIYFSYDVKMKEKGDIPEGYSVSREKKERFSLILESASTNQTSMYLCASCRVDNNEKLFFGSGTQLSVL.

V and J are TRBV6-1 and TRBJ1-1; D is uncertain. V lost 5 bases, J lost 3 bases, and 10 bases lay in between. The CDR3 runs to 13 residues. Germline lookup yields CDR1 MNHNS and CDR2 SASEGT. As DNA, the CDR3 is TGTGCCAGCAGTCAACAGCTCTACACTGAAGCTTTCTTT. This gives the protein CASSQQLYTEAFF.

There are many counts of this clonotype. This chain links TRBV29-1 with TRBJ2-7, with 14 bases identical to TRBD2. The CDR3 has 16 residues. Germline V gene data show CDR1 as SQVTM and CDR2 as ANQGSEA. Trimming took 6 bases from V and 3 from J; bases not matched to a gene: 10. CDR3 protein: CSVPGTSGSSLYEQYF. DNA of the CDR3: TGCAGCGTGCCTGGGACTAGCGGGAGTTCCCTCTACGAGCAGTACTTC.

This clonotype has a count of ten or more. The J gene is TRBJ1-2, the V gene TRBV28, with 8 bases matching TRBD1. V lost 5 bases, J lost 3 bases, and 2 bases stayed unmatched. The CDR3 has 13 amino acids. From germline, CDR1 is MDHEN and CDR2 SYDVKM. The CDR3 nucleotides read TGTGCCAGCAGTGTGACAGGGGACTATGGCTACACCTTC. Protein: CASSVTGDYGYTF.

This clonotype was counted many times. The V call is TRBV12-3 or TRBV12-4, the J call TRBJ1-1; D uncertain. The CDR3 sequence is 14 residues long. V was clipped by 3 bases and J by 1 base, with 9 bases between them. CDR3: CASSFGLQNTEAFF. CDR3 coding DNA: TGTGCCAGCAGTTTCGGGCTACAGAACACTGAAGCTTTCTTT.

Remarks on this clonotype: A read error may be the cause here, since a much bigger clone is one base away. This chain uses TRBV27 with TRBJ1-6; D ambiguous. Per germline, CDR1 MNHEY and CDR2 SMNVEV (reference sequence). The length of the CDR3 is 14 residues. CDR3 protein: CASGLSLFNSPLHF. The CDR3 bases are TGTGCCAGCGGTTTGTCCCTATTCAATTCACCCCTCCACTTT.

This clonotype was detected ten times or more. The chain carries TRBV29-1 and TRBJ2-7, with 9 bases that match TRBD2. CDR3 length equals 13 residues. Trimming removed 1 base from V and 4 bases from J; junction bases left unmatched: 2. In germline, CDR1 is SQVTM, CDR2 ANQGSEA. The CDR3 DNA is TGCAGCGTTGAAGGGAGCGGGGGGTACGAGCAGTACTTC. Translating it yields CSVEGSGGYEQYF.

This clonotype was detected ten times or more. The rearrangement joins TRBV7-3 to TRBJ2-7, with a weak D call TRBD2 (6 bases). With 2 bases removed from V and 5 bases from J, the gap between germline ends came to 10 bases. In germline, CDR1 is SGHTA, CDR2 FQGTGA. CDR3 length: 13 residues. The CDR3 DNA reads TGTGCCAGCAGCTTACAGGGCGGGGACGAGCAGTACTTC. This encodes CASSLQGGDEQYF.

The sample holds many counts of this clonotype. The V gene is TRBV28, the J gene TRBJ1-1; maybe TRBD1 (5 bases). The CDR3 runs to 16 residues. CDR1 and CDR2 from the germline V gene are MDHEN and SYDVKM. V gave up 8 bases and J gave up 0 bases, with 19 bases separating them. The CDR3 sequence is CASAAGGGALNTEAFF. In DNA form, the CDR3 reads TGTGCCAGCGCTGCCGGGGGGGGTGCCCTGAACACTGAAGCTTTCTTT.